This paragraph covers one TCR beta chain sequence. Its specificity is not known. The data were produced by immunoSEQ multiplex PCR, yet TCRdb's version contains in-frame clones alone and is incomplete. The table lists more than 2 million clones, around 96% of them singletons, with 0.85% to 1.2% in the top ten. Naive CD8 cells lacked CD45RO, underwent positive selection for CCR7 and left out terminally differentiated effector memory CD45RA+ cells. This entry comes from a study of shared clonotypes between healthy human individuals. Germline-derived CDR1 and CDR2 are SGDLS and YYNGEE. This CDR3 spans 15 amino acids. Trimming removed 0 bases from V and 5 bases from J, with 14 bases in between. The study's findings and limits: Sequencing of the sorted subsets was shown by rarefaction to be incomplete despite large depth. Donors were few, which limited the genetic and exposure-history diversity represented.

The rearrangement joins TRBV9 to TRBJ1-1; no reliable D call. The specimen sequenced was naive CD8+ T cells sorted from blood. This clonotype was obtained from a man between 18 and 29 years old in good health. CDR3 region: CASSVGPTTGTEAFF. Here the CDR3 DNA reads TGTGCCAGCAGCGTAGGACCGACTACTGGGACTGAAGCTTTCTTT.